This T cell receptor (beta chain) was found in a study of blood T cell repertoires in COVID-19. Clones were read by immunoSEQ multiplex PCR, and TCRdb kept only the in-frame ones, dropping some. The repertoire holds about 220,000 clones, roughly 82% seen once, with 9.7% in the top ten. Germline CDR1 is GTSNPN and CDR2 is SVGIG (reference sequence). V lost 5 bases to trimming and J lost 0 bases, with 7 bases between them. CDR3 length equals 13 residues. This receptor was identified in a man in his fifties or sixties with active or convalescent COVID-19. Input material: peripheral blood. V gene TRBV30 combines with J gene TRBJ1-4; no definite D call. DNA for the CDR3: TGTGCCTGGGACACAACAACTAATGAAAAACTGTTTTTT. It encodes CAWDTTTNEKLFF.